Listed here are 17 T cell receptor beta chains from one sample, sequenced in a study of T cell repertoires in ileal Crohn's disease. Generated by immunoSEQ multiplex PCR, the TCRdb table keeps only in-frame clones and is missing some. Counted here are around 9,200 clones, 70% to 85% occurring once; the ten biggest clones make up around 17%. Time point here: neoterminal ileum biopsy at postoperative endoscopy, about 6 months after surgery. Sequencing was carried out using ileal tissue. The receptor set was obtained from an adult with Crohn's disease.

The chain couples TRBV9 to TRBJ2-3, with TRBD1 matching 7 bases. Germline values: CDR1 SGDLS, CDR2 YYNGEE. The V segment lost 4 bases and the J segment 0 bases; nucleotides outside the gene matches: 8. The CDR3 runs 16 residues. The CDR3 loop is CASSPRDSSSTDTQYF. In DNA form, the CDR3 reads TGTGCCAGCAGCCCCCGGGACAGCTCTAGCACAGATACGCAGTATTTT.

The chain employs TRBV30 and TRBJ2-2; 7 positions match TRBD1. From germline, CDR1 is GTSNPN and CDR2 SVGIG (reference sequence). This CDR3 spans 16 amino acids. Germline trimming cut 3 bases from V and 1 base from J; bases unmatched to any gene: 8. CDR3 sequence reads: CAWRVRGPLNTGELFF. DNA of the CDR3: TGTGCCTGGAGGGTGAGGGGGCCGCTGAACACCGGGGAGCTGTTTTTT.

The chain employs TRBV29-1 and TRBJ1-2; 10 nucleotides match TRBD1. This CDR3 comprises 15 residues. Germline trimming cut 7 bases from V and 6 bases from J; bases unmatched to any gene: 14. Germline CDR1 SQVTM, CDR2 ANQGSEA. The CDR3 region is CSAGGWTGGQHGYTF. Written as DNA, the CDR3 is TGCAGCGCTGGGGGGTGGACAGGGGGTCAACATGGCTACACCTTC.

The chain uses TRBV18 and TRBJ2-3; a weak D match, TRBD2 (5 bases). V lost 4 bases and J lost 3, with 14 bases in between. CDR3 size: 15 residues. The germline V gene has CDR1 KGHSH and CDR2 LQKENI. CDR3 sequence (DNA): TGTGCCAGCTCACAGGACCTCGGGAATACAGATACGCAGTATTTT. It translates to CASSQDLGNTDTQYF. The full variable domain, completed using reference TRBV18 and TRBJ2-3, is NAGVMQNPRHLVRRRGQEARLRCSPMKGHSHVYWYRQLPEEGLKFMVYLQKENIIDESGMPKERFSAEFPKEGPSILRIQQVVRGDSAAYFCASSQDLGNTDTQYFGPGTRLTVL.

As regards this clone: Other DNA sequences of this sample code for an identical CDR3. The rearrangement links TRBV5-8 to TRBJ2-3; D is perhaps TRBD2 (5 bases). The CDR3 is 14 residues long. The V end lost 2 bases, the J end lost 3 bases, and 10 bases lay between the germline ends. Germline V gene data show CDR1 as SGHTS and CDR2 as YDEGEE. The CDR3 bases are TGTGCCAGCAGCTTTTTGCGAGGGACAGATACGCAGTATTTT. Its translation: CASSFLRGTDTQYF. The whole variable domain, filled in from reference TRBV5-8 and TRBJ2-3, reads EAGVTQSPTHLIKTRGQQATLRCSPISGHTSVYWYQQALGLGLQFLLWYDEGEERNRGNFPPRFSGRQFPNYSSELNVNALELEDSALYLCASSFLRGTDTQYFGPGTRLTVL.

This chain joins TRBV2 and TRBJ2-3; 13 bases agree with TRBD2. The CDR3 is 14 residues long. Losses at the gene ends were 8 bases for V and 6 bases for J; bases not matched to a gene: 5. Germline V gives CDR1 SNHLY, CDR2 FYNNEI. The CDR3 sequence is CASGLAGVTDTQYF. CDR3 DNA: TGTGCCAGCGGACTAGCGGGAGTAACGGATACGCAGTATTTT.

The chain's CDR3 is CASRQLMNTEAFF. The CDR3, as DNA: TGTGCCAGCAGACAGCTCATGAACACTGAAGCTTTCTTT. The V call is TRBV27, the J call TRBJ1-1; D not resolved. Trimming cost V 6 bases and J 0 bases, with 8 bases left between them. The germline V gene has CDR1 MNHEY and CDR2 SMNVEV (reference sequence). The CDR3 sequence is 13 residues long.

The rearrangement links TRBV9 to TRBJ2-1, with D perhaps TRBD2 (5 bases). The CDR3 has 14 amino acids. In germline, CDR1 is SGDLS, CDR2 YYNGEE. Trimming cost V 0 bases and J 9 bases, with 13 bases left between them. CDR3 DNA sequence: TGTGCCAGCAGCGTAGTAGACACCCGGGGTGAGCAGTTCTTC. This codes for CASSVVDTRGEQFF.

This sequence joins TRBV7-3 and TRBJ2-3, with 9 bases matching TRBD2. This CDR3 comprises 15 residues. The germline V gene has CDR1 SGHTA and CDR2 FQGTGA. J gave up 4 bases and V 5 bases, and 7 bases lay outside the gene matches. The CDR3 reads CASSPRSGSADTQYF. The CDR3 nucleotides are TGTGCCAGCAGCCCCCGTAGCGGGAGCGCAGATACGCAGTATTTT. Full variable domain (missing parts from reference TRBV7-3 and TRBJ2-3): GAGVSQTPSNKVTEKGKYVELRCDPISGHTALYWYRQSLGQGPEFLIYFQGTGAADDSGLPNDRFFAVRPEGSVSTLKIQRTERGDSAVYLCASSPRSGSADTQYFGPGTRLTVL.

The gene calls are TRBV6-1 and TRBJ2-7, with TRBD2 matching over 9 bases. CDR3 length equals 15 residues. Per germline, CDR1 MNHNS and CDR2 SASEGT. The junction had 0 bases not matched to a gene; V was cut back by 0 bases and J by 0 bases. CDR3 loop: CASSEASGSSYEQYF. CDR3 DNA sequence: TGTGCCAGCAGTGAAGCTAGCGGGAGCTCCTACGAGCAGTACTTC.

V is TRBV19 and J is TRBJ1-2; D unclear. The CDR3 covers 15 residues. V was pared by 0 bases and J by 4 bases, with 12 bases between. From germline, CDR1 is LNHDA and CDR2 SQIVND (reference sequence). The CDR3 reads CASSIDHSRTYGYTF. The DNA for the CDR3 is TGTGCCAGTAGTATAGATCATAGCAGAACCTATGGCTACACCTTC.

This clone has only one observation. This sequence joins TRBV6-1 and TRBJ2-1; 8 bases align to TRBD2. V was pared by 6 bases and J by 7 bases, with 5 bases of the junction left unmatched. Germline V gene sequence: CDR1 MNHNS, CDR2 SASEGT. This CDR3 is built from 13 residues. The CDR3 is CASRAGVGNEQFF. The CDR3 nucleotides are TGTGCCAGCAGAGCGGGAGTTGGAAATGAGCAGTTCTTC.

The rearrangement joins TRBV5-8 to TRBJ2-1, with 13 nucleotides matching TRBD2. The CDR3 covers 17 residues. The V gene's germline CDR1 is SGHTS and CDR2 YDEGEE. The V and J ends lost 1 base and 7 bases, in that order; junction bases with no gene match: 8. CDR3 sequence (DNA): TGTGCCAGCAGCTTGTTTCGGACTAGCGGGGGTAGGAATGAGCAGTTCTTC. It is translated as CASSLFRTSGGRNEQFF.

The V call is TRBV27, the J call TRBJ1-1, with unresolved D. Germline assignment: CDR1 MNHEY and CDR2 SMNVEV (reference sequence). The V end lost 3 bases, the J end lost 1 base, and 6 bases lay between the germline ends. This CDR3 is built from 13 residues. CDR3 sequence reads: CASSFAGNTEAFF. The CDR3 DNA reads TGTGCCAGCAGTTTTGCCGGGAACACTGAAGCTTTCTTT.

The V call is TRBV5-1, the J call TRBJ2-6; possibly TRBD2 for D (6 bases). Trimming cost V 4 bases and J 0 bases, with 14 bases left between them. Germline V lookup: CDR1 SGHRS, CDR2 YFSETQ. The CDR3 runs 17 residues. The CDR3, as DNA: TGCGCCAGCAGCCGTGGCGGGGACGGCTCTGGGGCCAACGTCCTGACTTTC. Its protein product is CASSRGGDGSGANVLTF.

The rearrangement links TRBV5-8 to TRBJ2-3; 7 nucleotides match TRBD1. This CDR3 is 17 amino acids long. Germline V gene sequence: CDR1 SGHTS, CDR2 YDEGEE. Unmatched junction bases numbered 12, after V lost 5 bases and J lost 0 bases. CDR3 in amino acids: CASRSSPGTASTDTQYF. CDR3 bases: TGTGCCAGCAGGAGTTCACCGGGGACAGCTAGCACAGATACGCAGTATTTT.

The chain carries TRBV6-5 and TRBJ1-3; TRBD1 might be the D (5 bases). Germline V gives CDR1 MNHEY, CDR2 SVGAGI. The CDR3 totals 12 residues. Trimming took off 8 bases at V and 4 bases at J, with 9 bases between the two ends. For the CDR3, the DNA is TGTGCCAGCGGGGGGTACGGAAACACCATATATTTT. Residues: CASGGYGNTIYF.